This TCR beta chain derives from a study of OX40 agonist ivuxolimab in advanced cancers. With regard to the full study: The costimulatory receptor OX40 (CD134) was targeted by ivuxolimab, a fully human IgG2 agonistic monoclonal antibody. Partial responses occurred in three dose-escalation patients: two with cutaneous melanoma and one with hepatocellular carcinoma. In the dose-escalation cohort, approximately 82% of patients were male, and the mean age was approximately 60 years with a range of roughly 20 to 85. Intravenous ivuxolimab was administered to patients every 2 weeks at six dose levels: 0.01, 0.1, 0.3, 1.5, 3 and 10 mg/kg. The paper reports the monotherapy dose-escalation portion (N ≈ 50 patients) of the phase I ivuxolimab trial. Patients were allowed to have had prior anti-PD-1, anti-PD-L1 or anti-CTLA-4 therapy, and approximately 39% of the dose-escalation patients had been treated with checkpoint inhibitors. Among the approximately 54 dose-escalation patients, approximately 20 had hepatocellular carcinoma, some 15 melanoma, 9 renal cell carcinoma and 9 head and neck cancer. Peripheral TCRbeta sequencing aimed to test whether ivuxolimab altered TCR sequence diversity and caused clonal T-cell expansion.

Concerning this clone itself: The target of this receptor is not known. Within one base of it there is no much larger clone, and no base qualities were kept.

From the germline V gene (reference sequence), CDR1 is SEHNR and CDR2 is FQNEAQ. The CDR3 runs 18 amino acids, cysteine and phenylalanine included. Of the read, only the CDR3 DNA is kept; its 54 bases are in frame from base 1. V is cut back by 8 bases and J by 0 bases, with 14 bases in the junction unmatched. Overall study results and their limits: After ivuxolimab, expanded clones were on average more numerous among CD8+ T cells than among CD4+ T cells. Antigen specificity was not determined for the clonally expanded peripheral T cells. Low levels of normalized T-cell clonal expansion were also seen in some nonresponding patients. In partial responders in the 0.1-3.0 mg/kg groups, normalized peripheral clonal expansion was found to be among the lowest, especially among CD8+ T cells. At doses of 0.1 to 3.0 mg/kg, clonal expansion of both CD4+ and CD8+ T cells in blood was seen between baseline and week 6.

The trial excluded patients who had a history of autoimmune disease or who were on systemic immunosuppression. Peripheral blood for TCR sequencing was collected from all dose cohorts at baseline, on cycle 4 day 1, and on cycle 7 day 1. Samples came from an open-label, multicenter, first-in-human phase I dose-escalation trial of ivuxolimab. Adults with locally advanced or metastatic melanoma, renal cell carcinoma, hepatocellular carcinoma or head and neck squamous cell carcinoma were enrolled in the trial. CD4+ and CD8+ T cells were sorted separately from peripheral blood before TCR sequencing. For sequencing of the TCRbeta CDR3 region, genomic DNA was extracted from the sorted cells. The immunoSEQ Assay was used for sequencing of TCRbeta CDR3 regions. TCRdb stores this immuneACCESS table with in-frame sequences only. Part of the clones is absent; in the studies checked, under half of the shortfall reflects unresolved V genes, and no reason is known for the rest. The table for this sample lists 65,000 to 90,000 clones; about 90% of them were counted only once. The ten top clones hold almost 8.5% of the sample.

The sequenced sample was CD4+ or CD8+ T cells sorted from blood, obtained in a trial of the OX40 agonist ivuxolimab. The receptor chain draws on TRBV7-9 and TRBJ2-1; 9 junctional bases match TRBD2. This sequence was found in an adult with an advanced solid tumor such as melanoma, head and neck, liver or kidney cancer. Read as DNA, the sequence is TGTGCCAGCGCACCCCCCCTTTATAGCGGGAGCTCCTACAATGAGCAGTTCTTC. This codes for CASAPPLYSGSSYNEQFF.